This T cell receptor beta chain was obtained from a study of radiotherapy plus CTLA-4 blockade in lung cancer. This CDR3 contains 14 residues. J was trimmed by 2 bases and V by 6 bases; bases with no gene match: 6. Germline V gives CDR1 MRHNA, CDR2 SNTAGT. Profiled with immunoSEQ multiplex PCR; TCRdb holds only in-frame clones, not every one. The sample yields about 70,000 clones, roughly 85% seen once. The sequencing used peripheral blood, collected from a patient treated with radiotherapy plus ipilimumab. The TCR sequence derives from a human donor with non-small cell lung cancer who had a complete response to radiotherapy plus ipilimumab. V gene TRBV6-4 combines with J gene TRBJ1-1; TRBD1 matches 7 bases. CDR3: CASSVAGGNTEAFF. For the CDR3, the DNA is TGTGCCAGCAGCGTGGCAGGGGGAAACACTGAAGCTTTCTTT.